This TCR beta chain derives from a study of T-cell reconstitution after alpha-beta-depleted transplantation in children. Study observations and caveats: About two months after transplant, alpha-beta T cells reportedly came from several hundred expanded graft clones. The main origin of T-cell counts and diversity one year after transplant was newly produced T cells. Surviving recipient T cells and thymic progenitors accounted for the high day-60 TCRbeta diversity observed in some patients.

During its preparation, the TCRbeta library received unique molecular identifiers. TCRdb fed the PCR reads into MiXCR, producing one record per CDR3 protein. The repertoire has 700,000 to 950,000 distinct CDR3 sequences, 15% to 20% of them found once; the top ten carry approximately 4.5%. Worth noting for this clonotype: Its antigen remains unidentified.

Germline V lookup: CDR1 SGDLS, CDR2 YYNGEE. The CDR3 runs 18 residues. With V trimmed by 2 bases and J by 2 bases, 12 bases remained unmatched. Sample: PBMCs, mostly from graft donor cells, taken 360 days after TCRalphabeta/CD19-depleted stem cell transplant. The TCR was taken from a male patient between 10 and 17 years old who had a stem cell transplant for acute lymphoblastic leukemia, so the T cells may come from the graft donor. The rearrangement joins TRBV9 to TRBJ2-7, with 11 bases aligning to TRBD2. In DNA form, the CDR3 reads TGTGCCAGCAGCGTTACCGGACTAGCGGGTGCGGGGCCCTACGAGCAGTACTTC. This gives the protein CASSVTGLAGAGPYEQYF.